A selection of T cell receptor beta chains follows, all from one sample in a study of blood T cell repertoires in COVID-19. The repertoire was sequenced with immunoSEQ multiplex PCR; TCRdb's copy has only in-frame clones and lacks some. The sample records hundreds of thousands of clones, 88% being singletons. The sequenced sample consisted of peripheral blood. These receptors were obtained from a woman under 40 who had recovered from COVID-19. CDR3s include the opening cysteine and the closing phenylalanine or tryptophan.

J: TRBJ1-1
V: TRBV28
CDR3: CASSSDGRNTEAFF

J: TRBJ2-7
V: TRBV9
CDR3: CASSVSIGDRGNEQYF

J: TRBJ2-7
V: TRBV12-3/TRBV12-4
CDR3: CASSPTGGYEQYF

J: TRBJ2-7
V: TRBV28
CDR3: CASGPGQESSYEQYF

J: TRBJ2-1
V: TRBV5-4
CDR3: CASSRDRGLDEQFF

J: TRBJ1-1
V: TRBV10-3
CDR3: CAISESGDTEAFF

J: TRBJ2-5
V: TRBV2
CDR3: CASRFGGGGETQYF

J: TRBJ1-1
V: TRBV5-1
CDR3: CASSGSIGHPNTEAFF

J: TRBJ2-1
V: TRBV7-2
CDR3: CASSLVAPGQFF

J: TRBJ1-1
V: TRBV5-1
CDR3: CASSVGLLNTEAFF

J: TRBJ2-4
V: TRBV11-2
CDR3: CASSSSKGQGNMNIQYF

J: TRBJ2-7
V: TRBV3-1/TRBV3-2
CDR3: CASSQRPGVDEQYF

J: TRBJ2-5
V: TRBV11-2
CDR3: CASSLWTSGQGGETQYF

J: TRBJ1-2
V: TRBV28
CDR3: CASSALQGNYGYTF

J: TRBJ1-4
V: TRBV7-6
CDR3: CASSYLRDAGSEKLFF

J: TRBJ2-1
V: TRBV5-1
CDR3: CASSLRLAGTSGNEQFF

J: TRBJ2-7
V: TRBV12-3/TRBV12-4
CDR3: CASSRGDDEQYF

J: TRBJ2-5
V: TRBV24-1
CDR3: CATSDLMATSGGYQETQYF

J: TRBJ1-5
V: TRBV3-1/TRBV3-2
CDR3: CASSQDSAGMDQPQHF

J: TRBJ1-1
V: TRBV6-5
CDR3: CASHRALNTEAFF

J: TRBJ1-5
V: TRBV28
CDR3: CASSAGQGDQPQHF

J: TRBJ2-2
V: TRBV4-2
CDR3: CASSQDRGFGTGELFF

J: TRBJ1-4
V: TRBV6-5
CDR3: CASSLGQGAEKLFF

J: TRBJ2-3
V: TRBV7-2
CDR3: CASSLQRGALRDTQYF

J: TRBJ1-6
V: TRBV5-5
CDR3: CASSPQTGVVNSPLHF

J: TRBJ1-4
V: TRBV7-2
CDR3: CASSPAQGEKLFF

J: TRBJ2-3
V: TRBV7-3
CDR3: CASSRTVTVPTQYF

J: TRBJ2-7
V: TRBV5-1
CDR3: CASSLAQPGGSSYEQYF

J: TRBJ2-3
V: TRBV6-6
CDR3: CASSYWQGKADTQYF

J: TRBJ2-3
V: TRBV11-2
CDR3: CASSVSGVVDTQYF

J: TRBJ2-4
V: TRBV19
CDR3: CASSTLDRGIQYF

J: TRBJ2-5
V: TRBV3-1/TRBV3-2
CDR3: CASSRSGGNQETQYF

J: TRBJ2-7
V: TRBV19
CDR3: CASSTLQAGETYEQYF

J: TRBJ2-1
V: TRBV7-2
CDR3: CASSLALLAGGAEQFF

J: TRBJ1-6
V: TRBV9
CDR3: CASSVGQGPNPLHF

J: TRBJ2-1
V: TRBV28
CDR3: CASSPIGDEQFF

J: TRBJ2-5
V: TRBV5-1
CDR3: CASSLEQAAETQYF

J: TRBJ2-1
V: TRBV5-1
CDR3: CASSLGTGGLDEQFF

J: TRBJ2-7
V: TRBV11-2
CDR3: CASSFGQGAGYEQYF

J: TRBJ2-1
V: TRBV7-2
CDR3: CASSRKGLAGGPSTNEQFF

J: TRBJ2-7
V: TRBV5-1
CDR3: CASSGRWDRNDYEQYF

J: TRBJ1-5
V: TRBV30
CDR3: CAWSNSGVQPQHF

J: TRBJ1-4
V: TRBV28
CDR3: CASSFPVPAGNLMFF

J: TRBJ2-7
V: TRBV24-1
CDR3: CATSAGDRNRQYF

J: TRBJ1-3
V: TRBV5-8
CDR3: CASSSTGTSGNTIYF

J: TRBJ2-2
V: TRBV7-9
CDR3: CASSPGQNTGELFF

J: TRBJ1-4
V: TRBV30
CDR3: CAWSASGAEKLFF

J: TRBJ1-1
V: TRBV3-1/TRBV3-2
CDR3: CASSQGGGTEAFF

J: TRBJ2-5
V: TRBV2
CDR3: CASSGWAIQETQYF

J: TRBJ1-5
V: TRBV30
CDR3: CAWSGGGSNQPQHF

J: TRBJ2-1
V: TRBV4-2
CDR3: CASSQTQGVNEQFF

J: TRBJ2-7
V: TRBV30
CDR3: CAWSSSGGPYEQYF

J: TRBJ1-4
V: TRBV5-6
CDR3: CASSLSGGPWNEKLFF